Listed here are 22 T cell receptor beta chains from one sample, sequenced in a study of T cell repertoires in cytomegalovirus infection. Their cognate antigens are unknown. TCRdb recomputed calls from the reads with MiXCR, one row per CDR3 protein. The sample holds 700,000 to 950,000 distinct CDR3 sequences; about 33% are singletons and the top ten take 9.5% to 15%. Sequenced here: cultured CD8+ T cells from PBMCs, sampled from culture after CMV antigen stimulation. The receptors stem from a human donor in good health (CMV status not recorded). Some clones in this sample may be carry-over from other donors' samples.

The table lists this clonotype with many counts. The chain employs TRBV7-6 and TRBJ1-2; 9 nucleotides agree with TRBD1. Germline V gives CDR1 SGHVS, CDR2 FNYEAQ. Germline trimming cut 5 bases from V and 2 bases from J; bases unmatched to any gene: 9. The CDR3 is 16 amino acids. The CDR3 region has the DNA TGTGCCAGCAGCCGTCGGACAGGGGAGGAGAACTATGGCTACACCTTC. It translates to CASSRRTGEENYGYTF.

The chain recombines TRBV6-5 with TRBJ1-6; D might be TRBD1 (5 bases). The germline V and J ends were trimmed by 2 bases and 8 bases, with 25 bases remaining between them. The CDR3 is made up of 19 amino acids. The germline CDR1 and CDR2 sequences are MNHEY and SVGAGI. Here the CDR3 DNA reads TGTGCCAGCAGTTACGGGTCCCTAGTCTGGGGAATAGGGGATTCACCCCTCCACTTT. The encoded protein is CASSYGSLVWGIGDSPLHF.

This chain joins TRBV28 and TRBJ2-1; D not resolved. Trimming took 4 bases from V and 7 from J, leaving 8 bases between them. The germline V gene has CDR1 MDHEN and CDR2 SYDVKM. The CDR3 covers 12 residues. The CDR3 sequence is CASSSVWNEQFF. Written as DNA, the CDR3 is TGTGCCAGCAGTTCTGTCTGGAATGAGCAGTTCTTC.

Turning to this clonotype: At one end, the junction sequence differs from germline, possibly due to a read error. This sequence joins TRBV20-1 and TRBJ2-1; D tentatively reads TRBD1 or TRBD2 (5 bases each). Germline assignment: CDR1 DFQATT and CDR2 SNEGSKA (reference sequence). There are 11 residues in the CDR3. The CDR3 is CSARDRGVVIF. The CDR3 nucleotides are TGCAGTGCTAGAGATCGAGGGGTCGTGATCTTC.

CDR3 sequence: CASSLVWSTDTQYF. The CDR3 DNA reads as TGTGCCAGCAGCTTAGTGTGGTCGACAGATACGCAGTATTTT. The chain is built from TRBV7-3 and TRBJ2-3; D unresolved. CDR1 and CDR2 from the germline V gene are SGHTA and FQGTGA. V was trimmed by 2 bases and J by 3 bases, leaving 9 bases between them. This CDR3 has 14 amino acids.

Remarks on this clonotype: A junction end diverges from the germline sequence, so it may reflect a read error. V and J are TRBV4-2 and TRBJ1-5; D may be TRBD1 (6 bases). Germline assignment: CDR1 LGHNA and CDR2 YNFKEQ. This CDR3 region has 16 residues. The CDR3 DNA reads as TGTGCCAGCAGCCAAGACGGGACAATCAGCAATCAGTCCCAGCATTTT. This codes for CASSQDGTISNQSQHF.

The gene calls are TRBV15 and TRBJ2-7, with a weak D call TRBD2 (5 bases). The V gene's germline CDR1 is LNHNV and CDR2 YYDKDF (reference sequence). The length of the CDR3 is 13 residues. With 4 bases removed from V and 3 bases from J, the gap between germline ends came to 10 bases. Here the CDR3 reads CATSTSRGYEQYF. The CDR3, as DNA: TGTGCCACCAGCACTAGCCGGGGCTACGAGCAGTACTTC.

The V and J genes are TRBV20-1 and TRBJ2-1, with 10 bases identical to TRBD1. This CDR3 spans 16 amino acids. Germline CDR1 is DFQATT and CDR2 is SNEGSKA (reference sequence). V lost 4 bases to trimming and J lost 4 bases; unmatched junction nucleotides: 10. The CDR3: CSATRTGTGVYNEQFF. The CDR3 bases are TGCAGTGCTACCAGAACCGGGACAGGGGTTTACAATGAGCAGTTCTTC.

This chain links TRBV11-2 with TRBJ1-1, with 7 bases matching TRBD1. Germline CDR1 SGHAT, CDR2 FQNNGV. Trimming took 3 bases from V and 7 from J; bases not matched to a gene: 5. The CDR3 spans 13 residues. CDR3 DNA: TGTGCCAGCAGCTTCTGGAGGGGGCTTGAAGCTTTCTTT. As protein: CASSFWRGLEAFF.

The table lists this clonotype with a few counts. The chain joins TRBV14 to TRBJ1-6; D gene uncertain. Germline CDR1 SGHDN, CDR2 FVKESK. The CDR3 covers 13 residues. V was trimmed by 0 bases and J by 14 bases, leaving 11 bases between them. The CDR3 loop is CASSQDLSSALHF. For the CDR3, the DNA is TGTGCCAGCAGCCAAGATTTGTCCAGTGCCCTCCACTTT.

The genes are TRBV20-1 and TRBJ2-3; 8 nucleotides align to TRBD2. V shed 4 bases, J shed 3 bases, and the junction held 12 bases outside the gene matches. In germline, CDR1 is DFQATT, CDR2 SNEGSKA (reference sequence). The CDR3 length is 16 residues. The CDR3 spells CSATPYFPGGTDTQYF. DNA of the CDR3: TGCAGTGCTACTCCTTACTTTCCGGGGGGGACAGATACGCAGTATTTT.

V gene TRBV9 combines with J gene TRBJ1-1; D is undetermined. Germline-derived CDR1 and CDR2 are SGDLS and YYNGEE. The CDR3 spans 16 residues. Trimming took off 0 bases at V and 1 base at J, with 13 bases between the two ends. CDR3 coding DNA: TGTGCCAGCAGCGTAGCTGACATAGTTAAGAACACTGAAGCTTTCTTT. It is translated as CASSVADIVKNTEAFF.

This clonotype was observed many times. The CDR3 reads CASSETDRKHTEAFF. The CDR3 DNA reads as TGTGCCAGCAGCGAGACCGACAGGAAACACACTGAAGCTTTCTTT. The chain has TRBV7-6 and TRBJ1-1; perhaps TRBD1 as D (6 bases). Germline V gene data show CDR1 as SGHVS and CDR2 as FNYEAQ. This CDR3 spans 15 amino acids. V was trimmed by 5 bases and J by 3 bases, leaving 16 bases between them.

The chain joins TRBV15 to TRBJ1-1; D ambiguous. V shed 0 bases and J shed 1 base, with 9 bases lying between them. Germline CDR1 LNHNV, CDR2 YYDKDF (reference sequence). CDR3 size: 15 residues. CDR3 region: CATSRDRIRNTEAFF. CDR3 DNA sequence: TGTGCCACCAGCAGAGATCGAATCAGGAACACTGAAGCTTTCTTT.

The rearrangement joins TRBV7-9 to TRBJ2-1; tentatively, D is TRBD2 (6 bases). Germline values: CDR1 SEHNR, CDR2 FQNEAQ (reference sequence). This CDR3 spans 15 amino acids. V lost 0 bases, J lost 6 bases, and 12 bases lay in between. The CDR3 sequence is CASSLAGTLLNEQFF. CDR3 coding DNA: TGTGCCAGCAGCTTAGCCGGGACTCTCCTCAATGAGCAGTTCTTC.

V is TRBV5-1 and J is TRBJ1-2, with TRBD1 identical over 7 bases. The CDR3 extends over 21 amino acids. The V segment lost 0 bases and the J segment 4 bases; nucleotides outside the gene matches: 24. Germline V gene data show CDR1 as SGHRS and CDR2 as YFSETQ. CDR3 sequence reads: CASSLEIPQFGPTGRGYGYTF. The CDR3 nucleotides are TGCGCCAGCAGCTTGGAGATACCCCAATTCGGACCGACAGGGAGGGGCTATGGCTACACCTTC.

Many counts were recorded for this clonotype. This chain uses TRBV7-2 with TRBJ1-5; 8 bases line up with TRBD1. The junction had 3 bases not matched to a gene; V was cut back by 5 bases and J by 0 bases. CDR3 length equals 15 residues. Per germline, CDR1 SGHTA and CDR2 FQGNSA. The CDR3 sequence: CASSRTGNSNQPQHF. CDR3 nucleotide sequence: TGTGCCAGCAGCCGGACAGGGAATAGCAATCAGCCCCAGCATTTT.

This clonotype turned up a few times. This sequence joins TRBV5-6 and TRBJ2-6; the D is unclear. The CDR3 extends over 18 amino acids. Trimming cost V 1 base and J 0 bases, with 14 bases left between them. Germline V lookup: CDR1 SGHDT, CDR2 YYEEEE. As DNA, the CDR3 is TGTGCCAGCAGCTTGAGTGCATGGGCCAACTCTGGGGCCAACGTCCTGACTTTC. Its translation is CASSLSAWANSGANVLTF.

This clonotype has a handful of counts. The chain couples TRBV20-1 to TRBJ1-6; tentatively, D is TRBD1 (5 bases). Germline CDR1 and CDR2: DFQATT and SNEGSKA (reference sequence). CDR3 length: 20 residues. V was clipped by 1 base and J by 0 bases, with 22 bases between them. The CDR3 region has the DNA TGCAGTGCTAGAGTCACTTATACAGGACCCCTGAGCTCCTATAATTCACCCCTCCACTTT. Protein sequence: CSARVTYTGPLSSYNSPLHF.

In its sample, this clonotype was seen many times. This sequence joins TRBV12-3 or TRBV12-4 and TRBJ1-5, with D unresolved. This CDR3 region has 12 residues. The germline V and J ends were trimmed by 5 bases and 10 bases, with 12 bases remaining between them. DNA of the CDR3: TGTGCCAGCAGTCCTGGTCTCTTTCCCCAGCATTTT. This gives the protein CASSPGLFPQHF.

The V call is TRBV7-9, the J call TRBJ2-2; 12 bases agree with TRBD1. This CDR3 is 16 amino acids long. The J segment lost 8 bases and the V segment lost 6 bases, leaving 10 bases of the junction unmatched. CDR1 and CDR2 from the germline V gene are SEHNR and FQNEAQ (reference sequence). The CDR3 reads CASRTSGQGAGGELFF. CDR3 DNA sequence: TGTGCCAGCAGAACCTCGGGACAGGGGGCAGGTGGGGAGCTGTTTTTT.

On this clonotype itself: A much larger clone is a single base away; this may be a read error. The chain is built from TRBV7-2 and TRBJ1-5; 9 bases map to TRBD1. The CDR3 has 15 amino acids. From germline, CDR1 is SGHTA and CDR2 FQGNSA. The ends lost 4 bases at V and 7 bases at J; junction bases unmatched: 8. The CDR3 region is CASSYRGLNKQPQHF. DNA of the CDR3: TGTGCCAGCAGCTACAGGGGGCTGAACAAACAGCCCCAGCATTTT.